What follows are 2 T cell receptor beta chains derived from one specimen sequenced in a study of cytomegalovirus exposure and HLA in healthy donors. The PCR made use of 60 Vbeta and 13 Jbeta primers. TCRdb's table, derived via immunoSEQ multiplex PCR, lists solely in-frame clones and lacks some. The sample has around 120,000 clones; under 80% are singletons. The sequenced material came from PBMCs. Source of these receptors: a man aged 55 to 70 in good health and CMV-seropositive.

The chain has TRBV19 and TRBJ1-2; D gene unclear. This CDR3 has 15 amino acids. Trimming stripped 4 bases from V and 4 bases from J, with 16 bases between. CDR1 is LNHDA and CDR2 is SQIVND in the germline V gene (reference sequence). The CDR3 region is CASSTLPDGLYGYTF. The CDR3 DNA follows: TGTGCCAGTAGTACCCTTCCGGACGGACTCTATGGCTACACCTTC. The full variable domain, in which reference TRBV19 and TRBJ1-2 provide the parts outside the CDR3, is DGGITQSPKYLFRKEGQNVTLSCEQNLNHDAMYWYRQDPGQGLRLIYYSQIVNDFQKGDIAEGYSVSREKKESFPLTVTSAQKNPTAFYLCASSTLPDGLYGYTFGSGTRLTVV.

The DNA for the CDR3 is TGTGCCAGCACGCCGGGACAGGGGGGCACCGGGGAGCTGTTTTTT. Translating gives CASTPGQGGTGELFF. The V gene is TRBV6-5, the J gene TRBJ2-2; TRBD1 agrees at 11 bases. Germline loops: CDR1 MNHEY, CDR2 SVGAGI. The CDR3 is 15 amino acids. The V gene end was trimmed by 7 bases and the J gene end by 4 bases; junction bases not matched to a gene: 5.